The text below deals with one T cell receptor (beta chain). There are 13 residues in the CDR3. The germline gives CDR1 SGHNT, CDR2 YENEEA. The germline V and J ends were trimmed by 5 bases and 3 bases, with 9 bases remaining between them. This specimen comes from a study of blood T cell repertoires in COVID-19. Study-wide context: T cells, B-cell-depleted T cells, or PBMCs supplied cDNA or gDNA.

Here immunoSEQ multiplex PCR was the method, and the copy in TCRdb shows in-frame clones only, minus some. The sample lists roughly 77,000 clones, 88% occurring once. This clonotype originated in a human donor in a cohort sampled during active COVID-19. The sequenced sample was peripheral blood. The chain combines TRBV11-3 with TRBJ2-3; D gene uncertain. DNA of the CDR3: TGTGCCAGCAGCCCCGGGTGGACAGATACGCAGTATTTT. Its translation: CASSPGWTDTQYF.